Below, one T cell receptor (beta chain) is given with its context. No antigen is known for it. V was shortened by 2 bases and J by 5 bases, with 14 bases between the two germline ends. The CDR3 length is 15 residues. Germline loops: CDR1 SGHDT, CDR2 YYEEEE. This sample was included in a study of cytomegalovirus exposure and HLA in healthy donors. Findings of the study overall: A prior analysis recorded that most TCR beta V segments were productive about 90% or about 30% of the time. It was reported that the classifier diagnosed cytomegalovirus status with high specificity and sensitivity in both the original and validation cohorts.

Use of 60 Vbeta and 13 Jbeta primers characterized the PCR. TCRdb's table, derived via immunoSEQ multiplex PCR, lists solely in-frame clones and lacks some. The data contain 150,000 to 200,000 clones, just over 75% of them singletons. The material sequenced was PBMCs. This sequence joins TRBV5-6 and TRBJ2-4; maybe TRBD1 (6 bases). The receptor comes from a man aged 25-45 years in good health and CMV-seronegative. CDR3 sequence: CASSLVQGRQNIQYF. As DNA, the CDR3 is TGTGCCAGCAGCTTAGTACAGGGAAGGCAAAACATTCAGTACTTC.